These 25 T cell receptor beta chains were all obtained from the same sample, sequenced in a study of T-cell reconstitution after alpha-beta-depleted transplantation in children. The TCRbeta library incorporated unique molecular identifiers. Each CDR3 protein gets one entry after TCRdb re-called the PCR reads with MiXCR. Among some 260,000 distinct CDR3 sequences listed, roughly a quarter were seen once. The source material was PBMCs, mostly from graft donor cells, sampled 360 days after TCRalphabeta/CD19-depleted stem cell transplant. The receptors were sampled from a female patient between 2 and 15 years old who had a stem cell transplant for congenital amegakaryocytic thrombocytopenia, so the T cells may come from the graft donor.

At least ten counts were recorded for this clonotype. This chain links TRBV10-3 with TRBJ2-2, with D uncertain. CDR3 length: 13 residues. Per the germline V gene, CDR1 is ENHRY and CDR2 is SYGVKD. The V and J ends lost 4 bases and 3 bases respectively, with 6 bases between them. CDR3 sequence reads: CAISALDTGELFF. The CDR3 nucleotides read TGTGCCATCAGTGCGCTGGACACCGGGGAGCTGTTTTTT.

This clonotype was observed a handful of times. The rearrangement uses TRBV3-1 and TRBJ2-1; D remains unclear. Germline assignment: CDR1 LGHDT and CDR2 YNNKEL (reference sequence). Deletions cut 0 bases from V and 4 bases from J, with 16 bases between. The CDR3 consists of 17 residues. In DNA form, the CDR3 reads TGTGCCAGCAGCCAAGAAGGTATAGGGTTTTCGTACAATGAGCAGTTCTTC. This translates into CASSQEGIGFSYNEQFF.

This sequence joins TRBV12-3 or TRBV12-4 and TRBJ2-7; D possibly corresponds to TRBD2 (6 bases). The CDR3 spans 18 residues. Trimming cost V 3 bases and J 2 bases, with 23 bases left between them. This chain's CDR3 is CASSFVGKGGYTTYEQYF. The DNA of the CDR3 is TGTGCCAGCAGTTTCGTGGGGAAGGGAGGCTACACTACCTACGAGCAGTACTTC.

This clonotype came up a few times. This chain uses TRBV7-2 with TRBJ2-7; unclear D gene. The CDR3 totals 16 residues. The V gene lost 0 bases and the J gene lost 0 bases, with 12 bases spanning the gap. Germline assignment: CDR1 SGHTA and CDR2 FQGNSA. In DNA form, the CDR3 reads TGTGCCAGCAGCTTAGCTGTCACGCCGAGCTCCTACGAGCAGTACTTC. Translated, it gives CASSLAVTPSSYEQYF. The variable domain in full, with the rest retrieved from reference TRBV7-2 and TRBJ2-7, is GAGVSQSPSNKVTEKGKDVELRCDPISGHTALYWYRQSLGQGLEFLIYFQGNSAPDKSGLPSDRFSAERTGGSVSTLTIQRTQQEDSAVYLCASSLAVTPSSYEQYFGPGTRLTVT.

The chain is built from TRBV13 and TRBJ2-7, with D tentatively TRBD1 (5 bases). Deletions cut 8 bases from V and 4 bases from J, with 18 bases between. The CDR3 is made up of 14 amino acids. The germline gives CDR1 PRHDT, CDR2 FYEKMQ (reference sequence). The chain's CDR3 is CASGTGAGVYEQYF. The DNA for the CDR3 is TGTGCCAGCGGTACAGGCGCAGGTGTGTACGAGCAGTACTTC. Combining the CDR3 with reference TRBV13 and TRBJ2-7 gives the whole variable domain AAGVIQSPRHLIKEKRETATLKCYPIPRHDTVYWYQQGPGQDPQFLISFYEKMQSDKGSIPDRFSAQQFSDYHSELNMSSLELGDSALYFCASGTGAGVYEQYFGPGTRLTVT.

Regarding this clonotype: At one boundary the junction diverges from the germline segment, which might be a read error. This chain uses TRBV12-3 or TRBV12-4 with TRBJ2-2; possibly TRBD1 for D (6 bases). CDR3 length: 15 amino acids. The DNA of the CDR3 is TGTGCCAGCAGCCCTCGGACAGCGAACACCGGAGAGCTGCTTTTT. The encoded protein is CASSPRTANTGELLF.

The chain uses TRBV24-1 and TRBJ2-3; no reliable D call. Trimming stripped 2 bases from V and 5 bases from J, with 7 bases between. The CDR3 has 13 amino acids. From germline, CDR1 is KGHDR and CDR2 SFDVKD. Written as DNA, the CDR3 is TGTGCCACCAGTGATTCTATACTAGATACGCAGTATTTT. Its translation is CATSDSILDTQYF.

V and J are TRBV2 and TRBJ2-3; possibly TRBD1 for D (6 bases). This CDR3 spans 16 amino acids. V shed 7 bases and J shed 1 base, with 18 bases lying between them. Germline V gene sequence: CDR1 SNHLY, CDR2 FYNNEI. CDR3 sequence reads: CASILRGQKRTDTQYF. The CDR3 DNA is TGTGCCAGCATACTACGAGGACAGAAACGCACAGATACGCAGTATTTT.

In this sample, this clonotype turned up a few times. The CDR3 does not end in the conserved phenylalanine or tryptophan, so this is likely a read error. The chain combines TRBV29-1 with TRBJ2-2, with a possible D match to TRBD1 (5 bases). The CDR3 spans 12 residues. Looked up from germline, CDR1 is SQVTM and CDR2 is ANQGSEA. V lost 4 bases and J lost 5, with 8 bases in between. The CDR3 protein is CSVATGTGELFS. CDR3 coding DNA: TGCAGCGTTGCAACAGGAACCGGGGAGCTGTTTTCT.

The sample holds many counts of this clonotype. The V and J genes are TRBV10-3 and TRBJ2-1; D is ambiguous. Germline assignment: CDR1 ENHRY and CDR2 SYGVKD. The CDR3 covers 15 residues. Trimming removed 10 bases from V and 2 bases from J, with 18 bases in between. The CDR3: CASRDRTEPYNEQFF. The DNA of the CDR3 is TGTGCCAGCCGAGATCGCACAGAACCCTACAATGAGCAGTTCTTC.

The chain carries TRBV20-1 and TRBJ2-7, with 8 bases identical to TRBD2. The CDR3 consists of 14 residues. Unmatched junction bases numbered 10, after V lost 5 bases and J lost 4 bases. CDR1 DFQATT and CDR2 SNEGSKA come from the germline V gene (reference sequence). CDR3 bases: TGCAGTGCTGTACGGGGGGGCGGAGCGTACGAGCAGTACTTC. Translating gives CSAVRGGGAYEQYF.

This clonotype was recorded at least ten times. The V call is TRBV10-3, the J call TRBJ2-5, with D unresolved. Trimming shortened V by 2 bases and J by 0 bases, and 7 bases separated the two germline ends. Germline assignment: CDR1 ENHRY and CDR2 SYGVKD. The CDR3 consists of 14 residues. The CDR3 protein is CAISEPANQETQYF. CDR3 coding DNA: TGTGCCATCAGTGAGCCCGCGAACCAAGAGACCCAGTACTTC.

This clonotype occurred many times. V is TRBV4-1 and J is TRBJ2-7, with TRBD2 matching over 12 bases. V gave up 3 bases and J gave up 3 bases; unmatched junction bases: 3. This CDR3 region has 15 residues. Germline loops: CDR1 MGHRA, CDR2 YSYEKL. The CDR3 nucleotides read TGCGCCAGCAGCCAGACTAGCGGGGGTTACTACGAGCAGTACTTC. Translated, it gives CASSQTSGGYYEQYF.

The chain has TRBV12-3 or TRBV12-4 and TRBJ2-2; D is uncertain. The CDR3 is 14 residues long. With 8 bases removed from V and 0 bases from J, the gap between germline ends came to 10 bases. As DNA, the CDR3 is TGTGCCAGCGGCCAAGGTCCGAACACCGGGGAGCTGTTTTTT. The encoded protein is CASGQGPNTGELFF.

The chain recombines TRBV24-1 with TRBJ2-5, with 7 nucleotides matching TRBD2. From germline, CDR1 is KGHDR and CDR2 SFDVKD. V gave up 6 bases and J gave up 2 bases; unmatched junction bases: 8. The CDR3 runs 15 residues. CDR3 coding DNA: TGTGCCACCAGTCGCCGTTGGGGAGGGCAAGAGACCCAGTACTTC. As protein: CATSRRWGGQETQYF.

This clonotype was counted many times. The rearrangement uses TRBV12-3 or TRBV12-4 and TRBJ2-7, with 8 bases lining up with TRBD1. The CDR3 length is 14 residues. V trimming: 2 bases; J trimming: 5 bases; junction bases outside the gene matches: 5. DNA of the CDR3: TGTGCCAGCAGTTTAAGGACAGGGATGAACGAGCAGTACTTC. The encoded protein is CASSLRTGMNEQYF.

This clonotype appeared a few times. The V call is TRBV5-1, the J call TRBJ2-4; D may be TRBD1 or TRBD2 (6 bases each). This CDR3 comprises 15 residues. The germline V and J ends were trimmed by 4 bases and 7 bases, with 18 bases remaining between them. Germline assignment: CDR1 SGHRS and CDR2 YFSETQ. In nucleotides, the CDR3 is TGCGCCAGCAGCCAAGGGGGGCCGTATCCTAACATTCAGTACTTC. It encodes CASSQGGPYPNIQYF. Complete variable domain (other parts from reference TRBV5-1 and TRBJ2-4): KAGVTQTPRYLIKTRGQQVTLSCSPISGHRSVSWYQQTPGQGLQFLFEYFSETQRNKGNFPGRFSGRQFSNSRSEMNVSTLELGDSALYLCASSQGGPYPNIQYFGAGTRLSVL.

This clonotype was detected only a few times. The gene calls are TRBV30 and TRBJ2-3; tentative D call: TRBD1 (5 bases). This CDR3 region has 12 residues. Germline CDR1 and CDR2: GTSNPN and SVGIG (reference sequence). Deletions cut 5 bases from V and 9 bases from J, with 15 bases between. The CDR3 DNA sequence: TGTGCCTGGGGTCAGGGTTCCGGGACGCAGTATTTT. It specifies CAWGQGSGTQYF.

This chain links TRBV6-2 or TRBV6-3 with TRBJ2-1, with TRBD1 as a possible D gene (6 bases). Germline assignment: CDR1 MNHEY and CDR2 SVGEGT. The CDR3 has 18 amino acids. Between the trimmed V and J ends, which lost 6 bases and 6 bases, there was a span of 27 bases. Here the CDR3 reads CASSPGTGWVIGANEQFF. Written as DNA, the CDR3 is TGTGCCAGCAGCCCCGGAACAGGGTGGGTCATTGGGGCCAATGAGCAGTTCTTC.

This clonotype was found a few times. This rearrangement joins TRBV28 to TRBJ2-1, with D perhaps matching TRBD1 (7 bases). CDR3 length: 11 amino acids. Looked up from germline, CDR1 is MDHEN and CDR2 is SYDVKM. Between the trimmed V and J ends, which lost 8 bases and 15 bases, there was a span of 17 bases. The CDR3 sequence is CASAGGAGGFF. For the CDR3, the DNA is TGTGCCAGCGCAGGAGGGGCAGGGGGGTTCTTC.

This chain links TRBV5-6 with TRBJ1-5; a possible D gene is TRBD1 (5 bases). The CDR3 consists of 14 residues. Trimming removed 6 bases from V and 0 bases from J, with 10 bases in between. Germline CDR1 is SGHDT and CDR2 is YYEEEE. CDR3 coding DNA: TGTGCCAGCACCCTAAGGGGTAGCAATCAGCCCCAGCATTTT. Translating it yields CASTLRGSNQPQHF.

The CDR3 is CASSPLAGLQVLTDTQYF. The CDR3 DNA is TGTGCCAGCAGCCCACTAGCGGGCTTACAAGTCCTCACAGATACGCAGTATTTT. The chain has TRBV6-1 and TRBJ2-3, with TRBD2 matching over 9 bases. From germline, CDR1 is MNHNS and CDR2 SASEGT. The CDR3 is made up of 18 amino acids. V trimming: 6 bases; J trimming: 2 bases; junction bases outside the gene matches: 15.

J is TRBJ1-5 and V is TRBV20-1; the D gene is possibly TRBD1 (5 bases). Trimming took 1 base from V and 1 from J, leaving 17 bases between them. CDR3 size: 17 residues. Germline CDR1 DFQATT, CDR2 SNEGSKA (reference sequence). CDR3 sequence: CSARAQGDPISNQPQHF. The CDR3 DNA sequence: TGCAGTGCTAGAGCGCAGGGAGATCCTATAAGCAATCAGCCCCAGCATTTT.

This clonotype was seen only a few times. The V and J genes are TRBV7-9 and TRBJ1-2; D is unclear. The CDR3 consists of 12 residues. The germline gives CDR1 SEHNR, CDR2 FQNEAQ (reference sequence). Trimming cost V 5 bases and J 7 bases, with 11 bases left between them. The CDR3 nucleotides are TGTGCCAGCAGCCTTCTGACGGGTGGCTACACCTTC. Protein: CASSLLTGGYTF.

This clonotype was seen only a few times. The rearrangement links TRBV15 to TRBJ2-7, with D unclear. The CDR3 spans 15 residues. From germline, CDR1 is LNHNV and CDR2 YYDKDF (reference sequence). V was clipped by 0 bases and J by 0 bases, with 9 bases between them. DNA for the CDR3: TGTGCCACCAGCAGAGAGGCAGGCGCCTCCTACGAGCAGTACTTC. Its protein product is CATSREAGASYEQYF.